Included here is one TCR beta chain sequence, with context. Germline CDR1 reads SNHLY; CDR2 reads FYNNEI. V was pared by 7 bases and J by 0 bases, with 7 bases of the junction left unmatched. This CDR3 comprises 15 residues. This specimen belongs to a study of blood T cell repertoires in COVID-19. Study background: COVID-19 samples collected from the United States, Italy and Spain covered acute and convalescent phases. The cDNA or gDNA used as material had been derived from T cells, B-cell-depleted T cells, or PBMCs.

Authors' methods: Reference gene primer amplification gave nucleated cell count estimates. The table came from immunoSEQ multiplex PCR; TCRdb's copy has only in-frame clones and leaves some out. V and J calls and clone size are given by that table; D and trimming were obtained from the DNA. The sample carries some 140,000 clones, roughly 84% recorded once. The sample consisted of peripheral blood. This chain connects TRBV2 to TRBJ1-2; 8 bases line up with TRBD1. This TCR came from a man aged 60 to 75 with acute or convalescent COVID-19. The CDR3 loop reads CASNTGGFSNYGYTF. Written as DNA, the CDR3 is TGTGCCAGCAATACAGGGGGGTTTTCTAACTATGGCTACACCTTC.